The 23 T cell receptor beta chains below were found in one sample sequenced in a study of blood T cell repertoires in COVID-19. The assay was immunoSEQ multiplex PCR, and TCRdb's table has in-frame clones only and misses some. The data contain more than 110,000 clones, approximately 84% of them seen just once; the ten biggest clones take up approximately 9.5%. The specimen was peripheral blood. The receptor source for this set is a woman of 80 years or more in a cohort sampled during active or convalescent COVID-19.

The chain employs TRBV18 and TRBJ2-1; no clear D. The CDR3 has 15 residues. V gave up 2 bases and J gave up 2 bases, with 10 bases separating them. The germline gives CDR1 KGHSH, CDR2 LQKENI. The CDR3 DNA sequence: TGTGCCAGCTCACCATTAAGTTCGGCCTACAATGAGCAGTTCTTC. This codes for CASSPLSSAYNEQFF.

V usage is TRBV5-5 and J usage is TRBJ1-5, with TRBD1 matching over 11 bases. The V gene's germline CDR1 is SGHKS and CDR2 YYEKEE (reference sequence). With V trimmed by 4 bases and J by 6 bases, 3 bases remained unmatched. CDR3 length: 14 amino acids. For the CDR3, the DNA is TGTGCCAGCAGCGGGACAGGGGGGGCTCAGCCCCAGCATTTT. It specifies CASSGTGGAQPQHF.

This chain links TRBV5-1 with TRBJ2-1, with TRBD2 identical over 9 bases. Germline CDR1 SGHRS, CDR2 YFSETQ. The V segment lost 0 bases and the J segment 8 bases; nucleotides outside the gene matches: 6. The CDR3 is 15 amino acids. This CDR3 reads CASSLAASGVDEQFF. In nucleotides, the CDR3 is TGCGCCAGCAGCTTGGCAGCTAGCGGGGTCGATGAGCAGTTCTTC.

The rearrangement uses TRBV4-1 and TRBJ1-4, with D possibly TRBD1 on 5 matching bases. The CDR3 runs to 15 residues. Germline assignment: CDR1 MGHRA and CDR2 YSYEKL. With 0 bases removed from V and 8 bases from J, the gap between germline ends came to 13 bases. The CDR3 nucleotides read TGCGCCAGCAGCCAAGATCGGGGGTATGGCGAAAAACTGTTTTTT. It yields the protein CASSQDRGYGEKLFF.

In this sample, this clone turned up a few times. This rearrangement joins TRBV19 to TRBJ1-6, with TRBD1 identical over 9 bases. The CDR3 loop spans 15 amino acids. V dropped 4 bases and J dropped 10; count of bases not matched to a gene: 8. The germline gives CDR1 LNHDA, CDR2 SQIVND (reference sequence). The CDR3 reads CASSTPGQGRSPLHF. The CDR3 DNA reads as TGTGCCAGTAGTACTCCGGGACAGGGACGATCACCCCTCCACTTT.

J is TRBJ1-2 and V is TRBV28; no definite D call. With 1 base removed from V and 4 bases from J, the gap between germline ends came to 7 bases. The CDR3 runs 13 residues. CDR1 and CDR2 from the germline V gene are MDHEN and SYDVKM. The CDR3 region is CASSLLARYGYTF. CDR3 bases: TGTGCCAGCAGTTTATTAGCCCGCTATGGCTACACCTTC.

CDR3 loop: CASSLGLAGYNEQFF. In DNA form, the CDR3 reads TGCGCCAGCAGCTTGGGACTAGCGGGATACAATGAGCAGTTCTTC. The chain is built from TRBV5-1 and TRBJ2-1; 11 nucleotides match TRBD2. This CDR3 is 15 amino acids long. Trimming cost V 0 bases and J 4 bases; bases outside gene matches: 0. Germline-derived CDR1 and CDR2 are SGHRS and YFSETQ.

CDR3 nucleotide sequence: TGTGCCAGTAGCGAACGGACATTTCGGCCGGGTGAAAAACTGTTTTTT. Protein sequence: CASSERTFRPGEKLFF. The V call is TRBV19, the J call TRBJ1-4, with TRBD1 as a possible D gene (5 bases). The V gene lost 6 bases and the J gene lost 7 bases, with 21 bases spanning the gap. This CDR3 comprises 16 residues. CDR1 and CDR2 (germline): LNHDA, SQIVND (reference sequence).

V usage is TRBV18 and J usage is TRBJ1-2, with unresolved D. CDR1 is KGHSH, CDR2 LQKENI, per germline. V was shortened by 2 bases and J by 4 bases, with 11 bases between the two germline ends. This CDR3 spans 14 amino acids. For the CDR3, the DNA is TGTGCCAGCTCACCATTCGACAACCCCTATGGCTACACCTTC. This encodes CASSPFDNPYGYTF.

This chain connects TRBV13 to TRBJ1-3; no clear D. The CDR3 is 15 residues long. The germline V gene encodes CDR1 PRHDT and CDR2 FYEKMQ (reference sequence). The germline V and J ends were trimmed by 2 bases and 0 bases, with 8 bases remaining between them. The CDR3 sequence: CASSLRGISGNTIYF. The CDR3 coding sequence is TGTGCCAGCAGCTTACGGGGTATCTCTGGAAACACCATATATTTT.

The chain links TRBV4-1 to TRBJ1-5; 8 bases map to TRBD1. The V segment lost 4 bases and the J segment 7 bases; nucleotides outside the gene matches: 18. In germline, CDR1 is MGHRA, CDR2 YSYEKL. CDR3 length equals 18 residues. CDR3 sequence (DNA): TGCGCCAGCAGCCCAAACACCTGGGACAGGTCCAAAGGGCAGCCCCAGCATTTT. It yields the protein CASSPNTWDRSKGQPQHF.

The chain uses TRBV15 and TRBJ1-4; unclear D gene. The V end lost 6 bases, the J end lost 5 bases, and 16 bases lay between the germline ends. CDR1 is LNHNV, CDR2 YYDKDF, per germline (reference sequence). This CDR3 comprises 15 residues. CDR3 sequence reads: CATSKDLGRNEKLFF. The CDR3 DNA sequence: TGTGCCACCAGTAAGGACTTGGGTCGGAATGAAAAACTGTTTTTT.

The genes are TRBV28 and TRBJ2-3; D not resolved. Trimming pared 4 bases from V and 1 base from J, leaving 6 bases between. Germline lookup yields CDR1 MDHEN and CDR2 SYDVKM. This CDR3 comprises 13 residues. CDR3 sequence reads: CASSSIRTDTQYF. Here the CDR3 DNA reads TGTGCCAGCAGTTCCATTCGCACAGATACGCAGTATTTT.

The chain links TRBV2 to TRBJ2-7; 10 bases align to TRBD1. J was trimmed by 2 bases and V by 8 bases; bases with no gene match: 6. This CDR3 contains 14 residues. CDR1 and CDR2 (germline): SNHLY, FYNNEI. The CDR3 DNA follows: TGTGCCAGCGGCCGGGACAGGGGAACCTACGAGCAGTACTTC. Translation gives CASGRDRGTYEQYF.

This CDR3 reads CASSPGTGINYGYTF. CDR3 sequence (DNA): TGTGCCAGCAGCCCAGGGACAGGGATTAACTATGGCTACACCTTC. This rearrangement joins TRBV5-4 to TRBJ1-2, with 9 bases fitting TRBD1. The CDR3 is made up of 15 amino acids. In germline, CDR1 is SGHNT, CDR2 YYREEE (reference sequence). The ends lost 4 bases at V and 1 base at J; junction bases unmatched: 5.

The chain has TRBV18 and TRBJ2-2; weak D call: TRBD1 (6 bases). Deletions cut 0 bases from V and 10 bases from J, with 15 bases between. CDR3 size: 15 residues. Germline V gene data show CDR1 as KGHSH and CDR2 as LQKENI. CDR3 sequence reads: CASSPPDSHPMELFF. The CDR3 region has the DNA TGTGCCAGCTCACCACCGGACAGTCACCCTATGGAGCTGTTTTTT.

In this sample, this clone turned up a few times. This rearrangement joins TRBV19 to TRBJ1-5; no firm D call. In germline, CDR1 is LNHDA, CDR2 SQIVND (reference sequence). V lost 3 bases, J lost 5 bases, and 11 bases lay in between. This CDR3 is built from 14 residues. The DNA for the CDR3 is TGTGCCAGTAGTATCTCGGGGTTCGATCAGCCCCAGCATTTT. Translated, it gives CASSISGFDQPQHF.

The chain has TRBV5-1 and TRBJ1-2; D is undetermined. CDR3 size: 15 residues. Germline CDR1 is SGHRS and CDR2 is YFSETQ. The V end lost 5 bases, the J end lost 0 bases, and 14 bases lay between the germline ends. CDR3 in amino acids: CASRYGREANYGYTF. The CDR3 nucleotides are TGCGCCAGCAGATATGGACGGGAGGCTAACTATGGCTACACCTTC.

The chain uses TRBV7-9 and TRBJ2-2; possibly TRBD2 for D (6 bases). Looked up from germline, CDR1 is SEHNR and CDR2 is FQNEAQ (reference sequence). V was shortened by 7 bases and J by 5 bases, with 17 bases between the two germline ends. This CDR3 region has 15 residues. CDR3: CASNPWGTGTGELFF. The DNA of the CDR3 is TGTGCCAGCAACCCGTGGGGGACTGGGACCGGGGAGCTGTTTTTT.

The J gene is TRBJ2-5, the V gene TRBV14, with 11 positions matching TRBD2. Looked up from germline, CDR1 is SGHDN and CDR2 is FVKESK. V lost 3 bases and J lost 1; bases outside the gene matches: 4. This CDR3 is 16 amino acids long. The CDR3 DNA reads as TGTGCCAGCAGCCACGGGCTAGCGGGGGGCCAAGAGACCCAGTACTTC. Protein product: CASSHGLAGGQETQYF.

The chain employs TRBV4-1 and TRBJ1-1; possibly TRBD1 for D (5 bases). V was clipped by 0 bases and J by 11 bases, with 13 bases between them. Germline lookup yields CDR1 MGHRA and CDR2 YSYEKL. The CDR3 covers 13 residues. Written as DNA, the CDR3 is TGCGCCAGCAGCCAAGAAAGGGGCGAAGGGGCTTTCTTT. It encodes CASSQERGEGAFF.

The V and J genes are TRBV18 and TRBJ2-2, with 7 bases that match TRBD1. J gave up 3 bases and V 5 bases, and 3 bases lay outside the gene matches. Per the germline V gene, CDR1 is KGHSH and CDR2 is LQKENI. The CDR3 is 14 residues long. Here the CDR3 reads CASSDRVDTGELFF. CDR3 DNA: TGTGCCAGCTCAGACAGGGTAGACACCGGGGAGCTGTTTTTT.

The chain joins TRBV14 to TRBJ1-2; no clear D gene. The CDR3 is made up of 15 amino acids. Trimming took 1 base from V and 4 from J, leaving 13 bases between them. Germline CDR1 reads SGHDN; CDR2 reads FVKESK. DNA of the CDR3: TGTGCCAGCAGCCAAGTTGGAGGTCTCCTCTATGGCTACACCTTC. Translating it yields CASSQVGGLLYGYTF.